The present entry profiles one TCR beta chain with its context. Antigen: not known. The sample originates from a study of shared clonotypes between healthy human individuals. The CDR3 covers 14 residues. V lost 4 bases and J lost 4; bases outside the gene matches: 5. CDR1 and CDR2 from the germline V gene are SGDLS and YYNGEE. The table came from immunoSEQ multiplex PCR; TCRdb's copy has only in-frame clones and leaves some out. The data contain roughly 2.1 million clones, 93% of them singletons. Study-level results: Generally, estimated richness proved larger in naive subsets than it did in memory subsets.

CD45RO-negative, CCR7-positively selected cells formed the naive CD8 fraction, excluding terminally differentiated effector memory CD45RA+ cells. The receptor was derived from a man younger than 35 in good health. Some clones in this sample may be carry-over from other donors' samples. This chain uses TRBV9 with TRBJ1-1; 9 positions match TRBD1. Sequencing was done on a sample of naive CD8+ T cells from PBMCs. CDR3 in amino acids: CASSKWDRATEAFF. The DNA of the CDR3 is TGTGCCAGCAGCAAGTGGGACAGGGCCACTGAAGCTTTCTTT.